These 24 T cell receptor beta chains came from one sample sequenced in a study of blood T cell repertoires in COVID-19. Some clones are missing from TCRdb's copy, which holds only in-frame ones; the method was immunoSEQ multiplex PCR. The sample carries hundreds of thousands of clones, roughly nine tenths recorded once. The sequencing input was PBMCs or T cells enriched from blood (not recorded which). These receptors came from a woman under 30 who had recovered from COVID-19.

The V and J genes are TRBV18 and TRBJ2-6, with TRBD1 matching over 10 bases. The CDR3 runs to 20 residues. With 3 bases clipped from V and 0 bases from J, the junction kept 11 bases outside the gene matches. Germline V gene sequence: CDR1 KGHSH, CDR2 LQKENI. CDR3 DNA sequence: TGTGCCAGCTCACCTTACATTGGACAGGGGGGAACCTCTGGGGCCAACGTCCTGACTTTC. Translation: CASSPYIGQGGTSGANVLTF. Full variable domain (rest looked up from reference TRBV18 and TRBJ2-6): NAGVMQNPRHLVRRRGQEARLRCSPMKGHSHVYWYRQLPEEGLKFMVYLQKENIIDESGMPKERFSAEFPKEGPSILRIQQVVRGDSAAYFCASSPYIGQGGTSGANVLTFGAGSRLTVL.

The chain joins TRBV5-1 to TRBJ2-7; D is perhaps TRBD1 (6 bases). V lost 4 bases, J lost 6 bases, and 17 bases lay in between. CDR3 length equals 14 residues. Germline CDR1 reads SGHRS; CDR2 reads YFSETQ. The CDR3 is CASSPGQTVAEQYF. In DNA, the CDR3 is TGCGCCAGCAGCCCCGGACAGACCGTTGCCGAGCAGTACTTC.

The chain's CDR3 is CASSFTGQGASYGYTF. DNA of the CDR3: TGTGCCAGCAGTTTCACGGGACAGGGGGCCTCCTATGGCTACACCTTC. V gene TRBV6-5 combines with J gene TRBJ1-2, with 12 bases matching TRBD1. The length of the CDR3 is 16 residues. Trimming took 4 bases from V and 4 from J; bases not matched to a gene: 7. Per the germline V gene, CDR1 is MNHEY and CDR2 is SVGAGI.

The chain recombines TRBV28 with TRBJ1-6; 7 bases line up with TRBD1. The CDR3 loop spans 14 amino acids. From germline, CDR1 is MDHEN and CDR2 SYDVKM. With V trimmed by 8 bases and J by 9 bases, 10 bases remained unmatched. This chain's CDR3 is CASQSRQGGSPLHF. CDR3 bases: TGTGCCAGCCAATCTCGACAGGGTGGTTCACCCCTCCACTTT.

This clone occurred once. This chain links TRBV6-1 with TRBJ1-2; a weak D match, TRBD1 (5 bases). The CDR3 is 13 amino acids. V lost 0 bases and J 9 bases, leaving 11 bases between the germline ends. Germline CDR1 is MNHNS and CDR2 is SASEGT. CDR3 sequence reads: CASSEAGGKSYTF. The CDR3 DNA is TGTGCCAGCAGTGAAGCGGGGGGTAAGAGCTACACCTTC.

The chain carries TRBV10-2 and TRBJ1-2; D is possibly TRBD1 (5 bases). V gave up 4 bases and J gave up 0 bases, with 6 bases separating them. The CDR3 consists of 13 residues. Germline lookup yields CDR1 WSHSY and CDR2 SAAADI. The DNA for the CDR3 is TGCGCCAGCAGTGCCAGGGCTAACTATGGCTACACCTTC. Residues: CASSARANYGYTF.

This clone has more than one count but fewer than ten. The J gene is TRBJ2-5, the V gene TRBV3-1 (or the pseudogene TRBV3-2), with TRBD2 identical over 14 bases. The germline V gene encodes CDR1 LGHDT and CDR2 YNNKEL (reference sequence). This CDR3 contains 18 residues. With V trimmed by 4 bases and J by 3 bases, 10 bases remained unmatched. CDR3 DNA: TGTGCCAGCAGCCCTCGACTAGCGGGGGGGCCCTCGGAAGAGACCCAGTACTTC. It codes for CASSPRLAGGPSEETQYF.

Only a few counts were recorded for this clone. The chain recombines TRBV2 with TRBJ2-1, with D perhaps TRBD2 (6 bases). The CDR3 loop spans 12 amino acids. With 3 bases removed from V and 9 bases from J, the gap between germline ends came to 9 bases. CDR1 is SNHLY, CDR2 FYNNEI, per germline. In DNA form, the CDR3 reads TGTGCCAGCAGTGACCGGGGGATTGAGCAGTTCTTC. Its protein is CASSDRGIEQFF.

As regards this clone: Other DNA sequences in the sample encode the same CDR3. The rearrangement links TRBV5-1 to TRBJ1-2, with 9 nucleotides matching TRBD1. Germline V gene sequence: CDR1 SGHRS, CDR2 YFSETQ. There are 13 residues in the CDR3. J was trimmed by 8 bases and V by 3 bases; bases with no gene match: 5. The CDR3 is CASSSQGAEGYTF. CDR3 coding DNA: TGCGCCAGCAGCTCACAGGGGGCAGAAGGCTACACCTTC.

A remark on this clone: Other DNA variants within this sample encode the same CDR3. The rearrangement joins TRBV6-5 to TRBJ1-1; TRBD1 might be the D (6 bases). Germline V CDR1 and CDR2: MNHEY, SVGAGI. The V and J ends lost 2 bases and 4 bases respectively, with 14 bases between them. The CDR3 is 15 residues long. The CDR3 region is CASSYSGGSGTEAFF. The DNA of the CDR3 is TGTGCCAGCAGTTACAGTGGGGGCTCGGGCACTGAAGCTTTCTTT.

The rearrangement uses TRBV27 and TRBJ1-5; perhaps TRBD1 as D (5 bases). In germline, CDR1 is MNHEY, CDR2 SMNVEV (reference sequence). Trimming removed 5 bases at V and 9 bases at J, with 11 bases between. This CDR3 is built from 12 residues. The CDR3 DNA reads TGTGCCAGCAGTCCGTGGGGGGGGCCCCAGCATTTT. Protein: CASSPWGGPQHF.

The J gene is TRBJ1-5, the V gene TRBV6-5, with 7 bases matching TRBD1. Trimming took 6 bases from V and 5 from J; bases not matched to a gene: 4. CDR1 is MNHEY, CDR2 SVGAGI, per germline. This CDR3 comprises 13 residues. The CDR3 sequence: CASRGQAYQPQHF. For the CDR3, the DNA is TGTGCCAGCAGAGGACAGGCGTATCAGCCCCAGCATTTT.

This clone was counted only a few times. This chain links TRBV7-3 with TRBJ2-7; possibly TRBD1 for D (6 bases). The CDR3 is 15 residues long. Deletions cut 3 bases from V and 0 bases from J, with 12 bases between. Germline V gene data show CDR1 as SGHTA and CDR2 as FQGTGA. CDR3 nucleotide sequence: TGTGCCAGCAGCTTCAGGGGCGCGGGCTCCTACGAGCAGTACTTC. The encoded protein is CASSFRGAGSYEQYF.

The V and J genes are TRBV6-4 and TRBJ1-2; the D is unclear. Trimming pared 8 bases from V and 2 bases from J, leaving 12 bases between. CDR1 and CDR2 from the germline V gene are MRHNA and SNTAGT. CDR3 length equals 13 residues. The chain's CDR3 is CASAEQPNYGYTF. In nucleotides, the CDR3 is TGTGCCAGCGCCGAACAGCCGAACTATGGCTACACCTTC.

This clone was counted a single time. The V call is TRBV2, the J call TRBJ1-2, with 8 positions matching TRBD1. This CDR3 comprises 17 residues. CDR1 and CDR2 (germline): SNHLY, FYNNEI. Germline trimming cut 4 bases from V and 5 bases from J; bases unmatched to any gene: 15. The CDR3 spells CASSGADAGTGFYGYTF. Here the CDR3 DNA reads TGTGCCAGCAGTGGAGCGGACGCCGGGACAGGTTTTTATGGCTACACCTTC.

This clone is a singleton in its sample. J is TRBJ2-6 and V is TRBV30; D remains ambiguous. Germline lookup yields CDR1 GTSNPN and CDR2 SVGIG (reference sequence). V was pared by 7 bases and J by 0 bases, with 7 bases between. The CDR3 loop spans 13 amino acids. The CDR3 DNA reads TGTGCCTTACAGAGCTCTGGGGCCAACGTCCTGACTTTC. Protein product: CALQSSGANVLTF.

The CDR3: CASSSTPGTDAYEQYF. CDR3 DNA sequence: TGTGCCAGCAGCTCGACCCCCGGGACTGACGCCTACGAGCAGTACTTC. The chain couples TRBV7-6 to TRBJ2-7; tentative D call: TRBD2 (6 bases). The CDR3 contains 16 residues. Germline CDR1 is SGHVS and CDR2 is FNYEAQ. The V and J ends lost 4 bases and 2 bases respectively, with 18 bases between them. The variable domain in full, with the rest retrieved from reference TRBV7-6 and TRBJ2-7, is GAGVSQSPRYKVTKRGQDVALRCDPISGHVSLYWYRQALGQGPEFLTYFNYEAQQDKSGLPNDRFSAERPEGSISTLTIQRTEQRDSAMYRCASSSTPGTDAYEQYFGPGTRLTVT.

The CDR3 loop is CASSTGDTEAFF. As DNA, the CDR3 is TGTGCCAGCAGTACAGGGGACACTGAAGCTTTCTTT. The rearrangement joins TRBV28 to TRBJ1-1; 7 nucleotides align to TRBD1. The V gene's germline CDR1 is MDHEN and CDR2 SYDVKM. V dropped 5 bases and J dropped 3; count of bases not matched to a gene: 0. This CDR3 contains 12 residues.

The chain joins TRBV10-3 to TRBJ2-1; D possibly corresponds to TRBD1 (6 bases). Trimming stripped 2 bases from V and 1 base from J, with 15 bases between. The CDR3 contains 17 residues. The germline CDR1 and CDR2 sequences are ENHRY and SYGVKD. In DNA form, the CDR3 reads TGTGCCATCAGTGAGGTTCGCTCAGGGGTTTCCTACAATGAGCAGTTCTTC. Its protein product is CAISEVRSGVSYNEQFF.

The CDR3 DNA follows: TGTGCCAGCAGCTTGGGGACAGGCTCTGGAAACACCATATATTTT. It translates to CASSLGTGSGNTIYF. The chain combines TRBV5-4 with TRBJ1-3, with TRBD1 matching 7 bases. CDR1 SGHNT and CDR2 YYREEE come from the germline V gene (reference sequence). The V and J ends lost 0 bases and 0 bases, in that order; junction bases with no gene match: 0. The CDR3 runs to 15 residues.

The V call is TRBV4-1, the J call TRBJ1-2, with 8 bases matching TRBD1. The CDR3 covers 12 residues. J was trimmed by 7 bases and V by 4 bases; bases with no gene match: 2. Germline CDR1 and CDR2: MGHRA and YSYEKL. The CDR3 DNA follows: TGCGCCAGCAGCCCGACAGGGGCTGGCTACACCTTC. Protein: CASSPTGAGYTF.

The chain is built from TRBV5-4 and TRBJ2-1; 9 bases fit TRBD2. Germline V gene lookup returns CDR1 SGHNT and CDR2 YYREEE (reference sequence). This CDR3 comprises 17 residues. Losses at the gene ends were 0 bases for V and 7 bases for J; bases not matched to a gene: 11. The CDR3 sequence is CASSLVGRASGENEQFF. In nucleotides, the CDR3 is TGTGCCAGCAGCTTGGTAGGTCGGGCTAGCGGGGAAAATGAGCAGTTCTTC.

CDR3 sequence (DNA): TGTGCCAGCAGCGGGACTTATGGCTACACCTTC. Translated: CASSGTYGYTF. The V call is TRBV9, the J call TRBJ1-2, with D hard to call. The germline V gene encodes CDR1 SGDLS and CDR2 YYNGEE. The CDR3 extends over 11 amino acids. V was trimmed by 3 bases and J by 5 bases, leaving 5 bases between them.

The rearrangement joins TRBV3-1 (or the pseudogene TRBV3-2) to TRBJ2-3, with no clear D. CDR3 length: 15 amino acids. V lost 0 bases and J 2 bases, leaving 9 bases between the germline ends. From germline, CDR1 is LGHDT and CDR2 YNNKEL (reference sequence). The CDR3 DNA reads TGTGCCAGCAGCCAAGAGACGGGTACCACAGATACGCAGTATTTT. This encodes CASSQETGTTDTQYF.